Listed below are T cell receptor beta chains from one sample, sequenced in a study of OX40 agonist ivuxolimab in advanced cancers. TCRdb keeps only in-frame clones here, not all; method: immunoSEQ multiplex PCR. The data hold 75,000 to 100,000 clones, with more than 90% observed a single time. The specimen was CD4+ or CD8+ T cells sorted from blood, collected in a trial of the OX40 agonist ivuxolimab. Every receptor here comes from an adult with an advanced solid tumor such as melanoma, head and neck, liver or kidney cancer. The CDR3 runs from the conserved cysteine through the conserved F or W. A D gene is named only where the DNA matches it firmly.

D: .
length: 16
V: TRBV11-3
J: TRBJ2-6
CDR3: CASSYGKSSGANVLTF

D: .
length: 14
V: TRBV30
J: .
CDR3: CAWRGKGWSHEQYF

D: .
length: 13
V: TRBV10-2
J: TRBJ2-7
CDR3: CASRSGTNYEQYF

D: .
length: 13
V: TRBV5-5
J: TRBJ1-5
CDR3: CASSLYSNQPQHF

D: .
length: 14
V: TRBV29-1
J: TRBJ2-7
CDR3: CSVDSWRHKGEQYF

D: TRBD2
length: 18
V: TRBV19
J: TRBJ2-6
CDR3: CASSMASGRVSGANVLTF

D: .
length: 14
V: TRBV28
J: TRBJ2-7
CDR3: CASSLGQGSNEQYF

D: .
length: 12
V: TRBV10-3
J: TRBJ1-2
CDR3: CAISESTSGYTF

D: .
length: 15
V: TRBV7-8
J: TRBJ2-2
CDR3: CASSLARPNTGELFF

D: TRBD1
length: 15
V: TRBV7-9
J: TRBJ1-1
CDR3: CASSLRTGMNTEAFF

D: TRBD2
length: 23
V: TRBV19
J: TRBJ2-1
CDR3: CASTLLGRGGVAGVSGGYNEQFF

D: TRBD1
length: 15
V: TRBV5-7
J: TRBJ1-2
CDR3: CASSLPGQGAYGYTF

D: TRBD2
length: 17
V: TRBV4-1
J: TRBJ2-1
CDR3: CASSQEFGTSKRNEQFF

D: .
length: 15
V: TRBV28
J: TRBJ2-6
CDR3: CASNTQPAGANVLTF

D: TRBD2
length: 19
V: TRBV10-3
J: TRBJ2-5
CDR3: CAISEPAFRREGQGETQYF